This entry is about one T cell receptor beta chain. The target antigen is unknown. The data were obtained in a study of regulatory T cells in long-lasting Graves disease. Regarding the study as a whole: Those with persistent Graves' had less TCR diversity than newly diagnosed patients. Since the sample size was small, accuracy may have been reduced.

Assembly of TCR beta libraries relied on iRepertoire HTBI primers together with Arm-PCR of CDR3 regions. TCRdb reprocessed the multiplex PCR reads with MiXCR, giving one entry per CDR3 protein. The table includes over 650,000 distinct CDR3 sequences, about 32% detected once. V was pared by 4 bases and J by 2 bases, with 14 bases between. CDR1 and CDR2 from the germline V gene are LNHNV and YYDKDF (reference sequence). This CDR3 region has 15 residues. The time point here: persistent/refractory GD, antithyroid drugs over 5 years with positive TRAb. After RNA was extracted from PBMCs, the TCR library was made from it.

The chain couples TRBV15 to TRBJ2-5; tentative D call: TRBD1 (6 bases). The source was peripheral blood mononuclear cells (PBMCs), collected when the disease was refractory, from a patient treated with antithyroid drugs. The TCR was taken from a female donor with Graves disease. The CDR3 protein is CATSIGVRGQETQYF. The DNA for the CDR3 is TGTGCCACCAGCATCGGTGTCAGGGGACAAGAGACCCAGTACTTC.